These T cell receptor beta chains were read from a single sample in a study of shared clonotypes between healthy human individuals. The method was immunoSEQ multiplex PCR; TCRdb's version includes in-frame clones alone and lacks a portion of them. The sample includes over a million clones, roughly 96% of them seen just once. The sample taken for sequencing was naive CD4+ T cells sorted from blood. These receptors were taken from a man aged 30 to 45 in good health. Each CDR3 is given with its conserved first and last residue. The D gene is left open where the match is weak. Not all rows give a size; the values are once, few, many and, for expanded clones, a class.

v_gene: TRBV28; j_gene: TRBJ2-1; d_gene: TRBD2; abundance: NA; CDR3aa: CASSPLTSSSEQFF; CDR3nt: TGTGCCAGCAGTCCCCTGACTAGCTCAAGTGAGCAGTTCTTC
v_gene: TRBV5-5; j_gene: TRBJ2-7; d_gene: NA; abundance: NA; CDR3aa: CASSRRDSYEQYF; CDR3nt: TGTGCCAGCAGCCGACGGGACTCCTACGAGCAGTACTTC
v_gene: TRBV7-9; j_gene: TRBJ2-3; d_gene: NA; abundance: NA; CDR3aa: CASSTRTGTDTQYF; CDR3nt: TGTGCCAGCAGCACGAGGACAGGCACAGATACGCAGTATTTT
v_gene: TRBV6-1; j_gene: TRBJ1-2; d_gene: TRBD1; abundance: NA; CDR3aa: CASSEGTGNYGYTF; CDR3nt: TGTGCCAGCAGTGAAGGGACAGGAAATTATGGCTACACCTTC
v_gene: TRBV6-1; j_gene: TRBJ2-2; d_gene: NA; abundance: NA; CDR3aa: CASSAGDISGELFF; CDR3nt: TGTGCCAGCAGTGCCGGGGACATTAGCGGGGAGCTGTTTTTT
v_gene: TRBV10-3; j_gene: TRBJ1-1; d_gene: NA; abundance: NA; CDR3aa: CAISDAGHNTEAFF; CDR3nt: TGTGCCATCAGTGACGCGGGACACAACACTGAAGCTTTCTTT
v_gene: TRBV28; j_gene: TRBJ2-7; d_gene: TRBD1; abundance: NA; CDR3aa: CASSSREQGNEQYF; CDR3nt: TGTGCCAGCAGCTCCCGGGAACAGGGGAACGAGCAGTACTTC
v_gene: TRBV21-1; j_gene: TRBJ2-1; d_gene: NA; abundance: NA; CDR3aa: CASNRKAGGPPGYNEQFF; CDR3nt: TGTGCCAGCAATAGGAAGGCGGGAGGGCCCCCGGGGTACAATGAGCAGTTCTTC
v_gene: TRBV2; j_gene: TRBJ1-2; d_gene: NA; abundance: NA; CDR3aa: CASSVRQVTTNYGYTF; CDR3nt: TGTGCCAGCAGTGTAAGACAGGTGACAACTAACTATGGCTACACCTTC
v_gene: TRBV28; j_gene: TRBJ2-3; d_gene: NA; abundance: NA; CDR3aa: CASTTSTDTQYF; CDR3nt: TGTGCCAGCACTACTAGCACAGATACGCAGTATTTT
v_gene: TRBV10-2; j_gene: TRBJ2-7; d_gene: NA; abundance: NA; CDR3aa: CASSGVTNSYEQYF; CDR3nt: TGCGCCAGCAGTGGGGTCACTAACTCCTACGAGCAGTACTTC
v_gene: TRBV10-3; j_gene: TRBJ1-1; d_gene: TRBD1; abundance: NA; CDR3aa: CAMTDRGDTEAFF; CDR3nt: TGTGCCATGACGGACAGGGGCGACACTGAAGCTTTCTTT
v_gene: TRBV5-1; j_gene: TRBJ2-5; d_gene: NA; abundance: NA; CDR3aa: CASTPGPTPAETQYF; CDR3nt: TGCGCCAGCACACCGGGACCCACCCCGGCAGAGACCCAGTACTTC
v_gene: TRBV5-1; j_gene: TRBJ2-6; d_gene: TRBD2; abundance: NA; CDR3aa: CASSLVLAGAGANVLTF; CDR3nt: TGCGCCAGCAGCTTGGTTCTAGCGGGAGCTGGGGCCAACGTCCTGACTTTC
v_gene: TRBV10-1; j_gene: TRBJ1-5; d_gene: NA; abundance: NA; CDR3aa: CASSASGNQPQHF; CDR3nt: TGCGCCAGCAGTGCCTCGGGGAATCAGCCCCAGCATTTT
v_gene: TRBV7-9; j_gene: TRBJ1-5; d_gene: TRBD1; abundance: NA; CDR3aa: CASSSGDRGHSNQPQHF; CDR3nt: TGTGCCAGCAGCTCAGGGGACAGGGGACATAGCAATCAGCCCCAGCATTTT
v_gene: TRBV15; j_gene: TRBJ1-2; d_gene: TRBD1; abundance: NA; CDR3aa: CATSRGQGAYNGYTF; CDR3nt: TGTGCCACCAGCAGAGGACAGGGGGCGTACAATGGCTACACCTTC
v_gene: TRBV7-3; j_gene: TRBJ2-5; d_gene: NA; abundance: NA; CDR3aa: CASSTQKGPQETQYF; CDR3nt: TGTGCCAGCAGCACCCAAAAAGGGCCCCAAGAGACCCAGTACTTC
v_gene: TRBV11-1; j_gene: TRBJ2-7; d_gene: TRBD1; abundance: NA; CDR3aa: CASSCLGQGEGEQYF; CDR3nt: TGTGCCAGCAGCTGCCTGGGACAGGGAGAGGGAGAGCAGTACTTC
v_gene: TRBV9; j_gene: TRBJ2-5; d_gene: TRBD2; abundance: NA; CDR3aa: CASSTTTSGRAAETQYF; CDR3nt: TGTGCCAGCAGCACCACGACTAGCGGGAGGGCGGCGGAGACCCAGTACTTC
v_gene: TRBV19; j_gene: TRBJ2-1; d_gene: TRBD1; abundance: NA; CDR3aa: CASSIVGRGTDNVQFF; CDR3nt: TGTGCCAGTAGTATAGTGGGTAGAGGGACAGACAACGTACAGTTCTTC
v_gene: TRBV15; j_gene: TRBJ2-1; d_gene: TRBD2; abundance: NA; CDR3aa: CATSASPGTRGYNEQFF; CDR3nt: TGTGCCACCAGCGCAAGTCCCGGGACTAGAGGCTACAATGAGCAGTTCTTC
v_gene: TRBV2; j_gene: TRBJ1-4; d_gene: TRBD1; abundance: NA; CDR3aa: CASSSLGQGHEKLFF; CDR3nt: TGTGCCAGCAGTAGCCTCGGACAGGGCCATGAAAAACTGTTTTTT
v_gene: TRBV27; j_gene: TRBJ2-2; d_gene: NA; abundance: NA; CDR3aa: CASARGPNTGELFF; CDR3nt: TGTGCCAGTGCTAGGGGCCCGAACACCGGGGAGCTGTTTTTT
v_gene: TRBV28; j_gene: TRBJ2-1; d_gene: NA; abundance: NA; CDR3aa: CASMEPGVVSEQFF; CDR3nt: TGTGCCAGTATGGAACCAGGAGTAGTGAGTGAGCAGTTCTTC
v_gene: TRBV19; j_gene: TRBJ2-1; d_gene: NA; abundance: NA; CDR3aa: CASSIGPPFSSYNEQFF; CDR3nt: TGTGCCAGTAGTATAGGCCCCCCCTTTAGCTCCTACAATGAGCAGTTCTTC
v_gene: TRBV30; j_gene: TRBJ2-2; d_gene: NA; abundance: NA; CDR3aa: CAWSFSRETGELFF; CDR3nt: TGTGCCTGGAGTTTTAGTAGGGAGACCGGGGAGCTGTTTTTT
v_gene: TRBV30; j_gene: TRBJ2-3; d_gene: NA; abundance: once; CDR3aa: CAWSTRGTDTQYF; CDR3nt: TGTGCCTGGAGTACGAGGGGGACAGATACGCAGTATTTT
v_gene: TRBV18; j_gene: TRBJ2-1; d_gene: TRBD2; abundance: NA; CDR3aa: CASSPPPSGRFRSEQFF; CDR3nt: TGTGCCAGCTCACCACCTCCTAGCGGGAGGTTCAGATCTGAGCAGTTCTTC